One sample yielded the 13 T cell receptor beta chains listed below, sequenced in a study of blood T cell repertoires in COVID-19. Profiling relied on immunoSEQ multiplex PCR, and the TCRdb table lists in-frame clones only, not all of them. The sample consists of roughly 27,000 clones, 85% to 90% of them appearing once. Sequencing used peripheral blood. The source of these receptors is a woman aged 60 to 75 with active COVID-19.

The CDR3: CASSPLGRAGGGNEQFF. CDR3 coding DNA: TGTGCCAGCAGTCCTCTGGGGCGAGCGGGAGGGGGAAATGAGCAGTTCTTC. The V call is TRBV2, the J call TRBJ2-1; 10 bases line up with TRBD2. The J segment lost 7 bases and the V segment lost 5 bases, leaving 14 bases of the junction unmatched. Germline CDR1 is SNHLY and CDR2 is FYNNEI. There are 17 residues in the CDR3.

The chain links TRBV7-3 to TRBJ1-2, with D perhaps matching TRBD1 (6 bases). V was trimmed by 2 bases and J by 6 bases, leaving 13 bases between them. The germline gives CDR1 SGHTA, CDR2 FQGTGA. The CDR3 sequence is 14 residues long. CDR3 amino acids: CASSLQGPFDGYTF. Here the CDR3 DNA reads TGTGCCAGCAGCTTACAGGGGCCATTCGATGGCTACACCTTC. The full variable domain, rest sourced from reference TRBV7-3 and TRBJ1-2, is GAGVSQTPSNKVTEKGKYVELRCDPISGHTALYWYRQSLGQGPEFLIYFQGTGAADDSGLPNDRFFAVRPEGSVSTLKIQRTERGDSAVYLCASSLQGPFDGYTFGSGTRLTVV.

The V and J genes are TRBV30 and TRBJ2-5; the D gene is possibly TRBD1 (5 bases). V lost 1 base, J lost 1 base, and 10 bases lay in between. This CDR3 is 14 amino acids long. Per germline, CDR1 GTSNPN and CDR2 SVGIG (reference sequence). The CDR3 DNA reads TGTGCCTGGAGTGGAAGACAGCCCCAAGAGACCCAGTACTTC. Its protein product is CAWSGRQPQETQYF.

The rearrangement uses TRBV24-1 and TRBJ2-3; TRBD2 matches at 8 bases. Unmatched junction bases numbered 3, after V lost 5 bases and J lost 0 bases. CDR1 KGHDR and CDR2 SFDVKD come from the germline V gene. This CDR3 contains 15 residues. The CDR3 here is CATSGRLASTDTQYF. CDR3 nucleotide sequence: TGTGCCACCAGTGGAAGACTAGCGAGCACAGATACGCAGTATTTT.

V and J are TRBV3-1 (or the pseudogene TRBV3-2) and TRBJ2-7; 8 nucleotides agree with TRBD2. The trim removed 1 base at V and 1 base at J, leaving 12 bases unmatched. The length of the CDR3 is 18 residues. Germline CDR1 reads LGHDT; CDR2 reads YNNKEL (reference sequence). The CDR3: CASSQVFVTSGTSYEQYF. In DNA, the CDR3 is TGTGCCAGCAGCCAAGTTTTTGTAACTAGCGGAACTTCCTACGAGCAGTACTTC.

V usage is TRBV5-1 and J usage is TRBJ1-3, with D uncertain. The germline V and J ends were trimmed by 0 bases and 2 bases, with 6 bases remaining between them. CDR1 SGHRS and CDR2 YFSETQ come from the germline V gene. This CDR3 comprises 14 residues. The CDR3 sequence is CASSLAGTGNTIYF. Here the CDR3 DNA reads TGCGCCAGCAGCTTGGCGGGAACTGGAAACACCATATATTTT.

The V and J genes are TRBV5-1 and TRBJ2-5; a weak D match, TRBD2 (5 bases). Trimming stripped 1 base from V and 7 bases from J, with 32 bases between. The CDR3 runs 20 residues. The V gene's germline CDR1 is SGHRS and CDR2 YFSETQ. In DNA, the CDR3 is TGCGCCAGCAGCTTGTGGCCCGAGGGTTGGCCCTCGCATAGGGATAGGACCCAGTACTTC. As protein: CASSLWPEGWPSHRDRTQYF.

This clone was seen a few times. Other DNA variants within this sample encode the same CDR3. CDR3 sequence (DNA): TGTGCCAGTAGTATTGGGACTAGCGGTGAGCAGTTCTTC. Its protein product is CASSIGTSGEQFF. The chain has TRBV19 and TRBJ2-1; 11 nucleotides agree with TRBD2. The germline V gene has CDR1 LNHDA and CDR2 SQIVND (reference sequence). The trim removed 3 bases at V and 9 bases at J, leaving 1 base unmatched. The CDR3 totals 13 residues. Full variable domain (remainder filled in from reference TRBV19 and TRBJ2-1): DGGITQSPKYLFRKEGQNVTLSCEQNLNHDAMYWYRQDPGQGLRLIYYSQIVNDFQKGDIAEGYSVSREKKESFPLTVTSAQKNPTAFYLCASSIGTSGEQFFGPGTRLTVL.

The chain carries TRBV21-1 and TRBJ1-1. TRBV21-1 is a pseudogene segment. CDR3 length: 17 amino acids. The DNA for the CDR3 is TGTGCCAGCAGCACCTTACCCGTGAGGGGAGGGGGCACTGAAGCTTTCTTT. It specifies CASSTLPVRGGGTEAFF.

The V call is TRBV9, the J call TRBJ2-5; no clear D gene. Germline lookup yields CDR1 SGDLS and CDR2 YYNGEE. The ends were cut back, 4 bases at V and 0 bases at J, with 7 bases in the middle. The CDR3 totals 13 residues. The CDR3, as DNA: TGTGCCAGCAGCCCCCGGTACCAAGAGACCCAGTACTTC. Translated: CASSPRYQETQYF.

The genes are TRBV10-3 and TRBJ1-4; TRBD1 agrees at 9 bases. CDR3 size: 14 residues. The V gene's germline CDR1 is ENHRY and CDR2 SYGVKD. Unmatched junction bases numbered 1, after V lost 3 bases and J lost 5 bases. In nucleotides, the CDR3 is TGTGCCATCAGTGAAACAGGGGGCAATGAAAAACTGTTTTTT. Its translation: CAISETGGNEKLFF.

The rearrangement uses TRBV28 and TRBJ2-3; D may be TRBD1 (6 bases). Germline CDR1 MDHEN, CDR2 SYDVKM. Trimming stripped 5 bases from V and 13 bases from J, with 25 bases between. CDR3 length: 15 amino acids. The DNA of the CDR3 is TGTGCCAGCAGTAACCCGGACAGCTCACTATCCTCTGAGTATTTT. Translated, it gives CASSNPDSSLSSEYF.

The chain recombines TRBV6-1 with TRBJ1-5, with D uncertain. The CDR3 spans 15 residues. Germline lookup yields CDR1 MNHNS and CDR2 SASEGT. Trimming left V 1 base short and J 0 bases short, with 7 bases between. CDR3 loop: CASSEVLYSNQPQHF. CDR3 DNA: TGTGCCAGCAGTGAAGTGTTGTATAGCAATCAGCCCCAGCATTTT.